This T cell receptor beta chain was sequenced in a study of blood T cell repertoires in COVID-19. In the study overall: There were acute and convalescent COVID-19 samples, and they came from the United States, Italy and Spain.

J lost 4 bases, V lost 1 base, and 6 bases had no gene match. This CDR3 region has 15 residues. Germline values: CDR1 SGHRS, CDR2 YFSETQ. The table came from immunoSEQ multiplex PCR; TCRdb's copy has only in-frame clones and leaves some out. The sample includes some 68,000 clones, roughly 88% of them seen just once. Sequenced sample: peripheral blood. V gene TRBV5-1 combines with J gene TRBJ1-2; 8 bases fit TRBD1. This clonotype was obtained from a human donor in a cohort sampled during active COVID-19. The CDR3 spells CASSLLGGTGYGYTF. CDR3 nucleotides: TGCGCCAGCAGCTTGCTAGGGGGGACAGGCTATGGCTACACCTTC.